This T cell receptor (beta chain) is drawn from a study of CD8 T cells in Susac syndrome. Germline V lookup: CDR1 MGHRA, CDR2 YSYEKL. Trimming cost V 4 bases and J 1 base, with 10 bases left between them. The CDR3 covers 14 residues. High-throughput TCR beta sequencing covered peripheral CD8+ and CD4+ T cells. While CD8+ and CD4+ T cells were isolated negatively, TEMRA cells were enriched by FACS. Reverse transcription used 0.5 to 1 ug RNA and random hexamers. TCR beta CDR3 was amplified by immunoSEQ multiplex PCR. This amplification extended across 54 Vbeta and 13 Jbeta segments. Using its own MiXCR run on the immunoSEQ multiplex PCR reads, TCRdb lists one record per CDR3 protein. The sample yields some 450,000 distinct CDR3 sequences, more than 80% seen once.

V usage is TRBV4-1 and J usage is TRBJ1-1; the D gene is possibly TRBD1 (5 bases). The origin of this receptor is a human donor with multiple sclerosis. The sample comprised CD8+ T cells from PBMCs. The CDR3 DNA reads TGCGCCAGCAGCCCCTGGGGGGGGAACACTGAAGCTTTCTTT. Translation gives CASSPWGGNTEAFF.